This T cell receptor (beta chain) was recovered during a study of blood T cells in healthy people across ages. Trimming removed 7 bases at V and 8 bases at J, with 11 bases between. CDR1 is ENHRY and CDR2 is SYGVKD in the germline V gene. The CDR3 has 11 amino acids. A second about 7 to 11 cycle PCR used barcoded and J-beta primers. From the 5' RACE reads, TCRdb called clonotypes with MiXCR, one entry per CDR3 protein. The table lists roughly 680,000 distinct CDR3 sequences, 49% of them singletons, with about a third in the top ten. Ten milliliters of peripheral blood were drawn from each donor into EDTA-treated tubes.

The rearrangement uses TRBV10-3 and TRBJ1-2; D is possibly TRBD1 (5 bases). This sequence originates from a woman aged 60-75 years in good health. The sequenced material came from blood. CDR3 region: CAITGEGGYTF. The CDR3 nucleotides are TGTGCCATCACGGGGGAGGGAGGCTACACCTTC.